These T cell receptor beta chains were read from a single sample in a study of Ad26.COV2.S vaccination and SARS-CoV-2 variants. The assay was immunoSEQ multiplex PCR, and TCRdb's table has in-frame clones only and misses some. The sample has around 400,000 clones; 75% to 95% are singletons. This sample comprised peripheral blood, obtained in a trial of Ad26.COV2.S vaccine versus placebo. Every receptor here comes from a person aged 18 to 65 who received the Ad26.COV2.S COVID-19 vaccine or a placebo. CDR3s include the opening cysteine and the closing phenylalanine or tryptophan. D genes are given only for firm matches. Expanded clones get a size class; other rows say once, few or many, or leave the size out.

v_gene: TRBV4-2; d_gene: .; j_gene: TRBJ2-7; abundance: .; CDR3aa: CASSQGTNEDEQYF; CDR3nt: TGTGCCAGCAGCCAAGGGACCAACGAGGACGAGCAGTACTTC
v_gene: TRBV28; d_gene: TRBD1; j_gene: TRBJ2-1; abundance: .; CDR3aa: CASRITGEKGPYNEQFF; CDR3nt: TGTGCCAGCAGAATCACAGGGGAGAAGGGGCCCTACAATGAGCAGTTCTTC
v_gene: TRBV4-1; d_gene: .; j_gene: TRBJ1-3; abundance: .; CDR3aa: CASSQDFRGTLENTIYF; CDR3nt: TGCGCCAGCAGCCAAGACTTCAGGGGAACGTTGGAAAACACCATATATTTT
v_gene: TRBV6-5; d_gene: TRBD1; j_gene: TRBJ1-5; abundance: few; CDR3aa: CASRSGGASNQPQHF; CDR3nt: TGTGCCTCCCGATCAGGGGGCGCGAGCAATCAGCCCCAGCATTTT
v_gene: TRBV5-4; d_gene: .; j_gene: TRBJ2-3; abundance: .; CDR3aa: CASSQEAVDTQYF; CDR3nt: TGTGCCAGCAGCCAGGAGGCGGTTGATACGCAGTATTTT
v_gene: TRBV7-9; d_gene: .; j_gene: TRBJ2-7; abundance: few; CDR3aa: CASSPGPAYEQYF; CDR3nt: TGTGCCAGCAGTCCAGGGCCTGCCTACGAGCAGTACTTC
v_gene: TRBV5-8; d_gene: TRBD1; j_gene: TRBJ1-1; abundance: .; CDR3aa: CASSSDRGWTEAFF; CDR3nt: TGTGCCAGCAGCTCGGACAGGGGTTGGACTGAAGCTTTCTTT
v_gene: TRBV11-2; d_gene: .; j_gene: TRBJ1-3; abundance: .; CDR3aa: CASSLAELPGNTIYF; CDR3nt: TGTGCCAGCAGCTTAGCCGAGCTCCCTGGAAACACCATATATTTT
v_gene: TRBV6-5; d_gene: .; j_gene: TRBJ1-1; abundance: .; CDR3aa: CASRGRMNTEAFF; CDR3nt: TGTGCCAGCAGGGGACGGATGAACACTGAAGCTTTCTTT
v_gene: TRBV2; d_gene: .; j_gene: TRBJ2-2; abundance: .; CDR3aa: CASSKPLGTNTGELFF; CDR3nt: TGTGCCAGCAGCAAACCTTTGGGAACCAACACCGGGGAGCTGTTTTTT
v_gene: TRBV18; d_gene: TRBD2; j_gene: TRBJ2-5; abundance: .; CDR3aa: CASSPLSAGGPRETQYF; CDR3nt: TGTGCCAGCTCACCACTGTCGGCGGGAGGGCCTCGAGAGACCCAGTACTTC
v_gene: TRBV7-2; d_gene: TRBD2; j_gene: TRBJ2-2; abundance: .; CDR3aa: CASSLTGTTNTGELFF; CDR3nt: TGTGCCAGCAGCTTGACCGGGACTACTAACACCGGGGAGCTGTTTTTT
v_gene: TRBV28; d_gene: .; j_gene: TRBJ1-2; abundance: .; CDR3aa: CASSAPSGTVYGYTF; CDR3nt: TGTGCCAGCAGTGCCCCCTCCGGGACGGTCTATGGCTACACCTTC
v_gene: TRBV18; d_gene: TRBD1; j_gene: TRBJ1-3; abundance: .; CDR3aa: CASSRQGTGNTIYF; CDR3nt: TGTGCCAGCTCACGACAGGGTACCGGAAACACCATATATTTT
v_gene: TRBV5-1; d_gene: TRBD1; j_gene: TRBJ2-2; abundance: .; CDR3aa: CASSSNRGVGELFF; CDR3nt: TGCGCCAGCAGCTCTAACAGGGGAGTCGGGGAGCTGTTTTTT
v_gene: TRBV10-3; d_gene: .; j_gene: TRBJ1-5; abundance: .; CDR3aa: CAISERAGLPSYSNQPQHF; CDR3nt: TGTGCCATCAGTGAGCGGGCAGGCCTTCCCAGCTATAGCAATCAGCCCCAGCATTTT
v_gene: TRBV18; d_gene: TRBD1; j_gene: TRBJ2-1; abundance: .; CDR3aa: CASSQYDTGGISYNEQFF; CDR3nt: TGTGCCAGCTCACAGTACGATACAGGGGGCATCTCCTACAATGAGCAGTTCTTC
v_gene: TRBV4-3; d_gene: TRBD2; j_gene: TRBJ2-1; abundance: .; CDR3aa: CASSQDGTSGRGYEQFF; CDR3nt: TGCGCCAGCAGCCAAGATGGAACTAGCGGGAGGGGCTATGAGCAGTTCTTC
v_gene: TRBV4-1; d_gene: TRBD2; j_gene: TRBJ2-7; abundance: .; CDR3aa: CASSQVPRRLAFYEQYF; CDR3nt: TGCGCCAGCAGCCAAGTTCCCCGGCGACTAGCTTTCTACGAGCAGTACTTC
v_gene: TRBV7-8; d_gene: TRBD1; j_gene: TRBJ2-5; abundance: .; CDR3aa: CASSVVEGQGKSLETQYF; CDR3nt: TGTGCCAGCAGCGTAGTAGAGGGACAGGGGAAGAGTTTGGAGACCCAGTACTTC
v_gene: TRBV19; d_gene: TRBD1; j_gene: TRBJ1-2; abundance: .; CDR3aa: CASSSGTGWSYGYTF; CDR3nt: TGTGCCAGTAGTTCCGGGACAGGGTGGAGCTATGGCTACACCTTC
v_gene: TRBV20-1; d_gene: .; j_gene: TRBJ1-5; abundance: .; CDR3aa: CSASKQPYSNQPQHF; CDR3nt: TGCAGTGCTAGTAAACAGCCTTATAGCAATCAGCCCCAGCATTTT
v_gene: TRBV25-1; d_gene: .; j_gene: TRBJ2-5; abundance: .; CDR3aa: CASSLGVSSQETQYF; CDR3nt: TGTGCCAGCTCCTTGGGCGTCTCAAGCCAAGAGACCCAGTACTTC
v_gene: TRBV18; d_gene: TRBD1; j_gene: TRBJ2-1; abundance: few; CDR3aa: CASSRKAPGQGSYNEQFF; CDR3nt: TGTGCCAGCTCACGAAAAGCCCCGGGACAGGGGTCTTACAATGAGCAGTTCTTC
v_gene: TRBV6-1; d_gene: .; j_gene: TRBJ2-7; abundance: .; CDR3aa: CASSEGSFPQYF; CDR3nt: TGTGCCAGCAGTGAGGGATCTTTCCCCCAGTACTTC
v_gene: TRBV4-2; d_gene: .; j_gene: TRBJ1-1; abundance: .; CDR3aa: CASSHNIRDTEAFF; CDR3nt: TGTGCCAGCAGCCATAATATCAGGGATACTGAAGCTTTCTTT
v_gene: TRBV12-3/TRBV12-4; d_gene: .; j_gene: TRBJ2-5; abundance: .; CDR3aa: CASTQGETQYF; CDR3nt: TGTGCCAGTACTCAGGGAGAGACCCAGTACTTC
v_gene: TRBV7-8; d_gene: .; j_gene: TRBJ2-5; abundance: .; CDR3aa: CASSPWDILGQYF; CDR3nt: TGTGCCAGCAGCCCGTGGGACATCTTGGGCCAGTACTTC